The 2 T cell receptor beta chains below all came from one sample that was sequenced in a study of glioma-infiltrating T cells after dendritic cell vaccination. TCRdb's copy holds only in-frame clones and misses some; the assay was immunoSEQ multiplex PCR. This sample carries about 99,000 clones, approximately 80% of them seen once, and the ten largest clones take 5.4%. The time point is: after dendritic cell vaccination, including at tumor progression/relapse. The specimen comprised blood, sampled after dendritic cell vaccination. These receptors were taken from a human donor with glioblastoma.

This clone was seen once. The rearrangement uses TRBV5-1 and TRBJ1-1, with D maybe TRBD1 (5 bases). CDR3 length equals 11 residues. Germline V CDR1 and CDR2: SGHRS, YFSETQ. V was trimmed by 5 bases and J by 3 bases, leaving 5 bases between them. The CDR3 DNA sequence: TGCGCCAGCAGAGGGGACACTGAAGCTTTCTTT. The encoded protein is CASRGDTEAFF.

The chain is built from TRBV2 and TRBJ2-7, with a possible D match to TRBD2 (6 bases). The CDR3 totals 12 residues. The V and J ends lost 2 bases and 4 bases respectively, with 6 bases between them. Germline CDR1 and CDR2: SNHLY and FYNNEI. The CDR3 spells CASSEREYEQYF. The DNA of the CDR3 is TGTGCCAGCAGTGAACGGGAGTACGAGCAGTACTTC.